This T cell receptor beta chain was observed in a study of blood T cell repertoires in COVID-19. Overall study context: There were acute and convalescent COVID-19 samples, and they came from the United States, Italy and Spain. From T cells, B-cell-depleted T cells, or PBMCs came the material, which was cDNA or gDNA.

Germline loops: CDR1 LNHNV, CDR2 YYDKDF (reference sequence). This CDR3 region has 11 residues. The V end was cut by 6 bases, the J end by 3 bases, with 6 bases between. As originally analysed: Estimation of nucleated cell counts was performed using reference gene primer amplification. The repertoire was sequenced with immunoSEQ multiplex PCR; TCRdb's copy has only in-frame clones and lacks some. Clone size and V and J calls were adopted from that table, with D and trimming inferred from the DNA. The data hold about 40,000 clones, with 86% observed a single time. What was sequenced was peripheral blood. This chain links TRBV15 with TRBJ2-7; TRBD2 is a possible D gene (6 bases). The clonotype comes from a man between 50 and 59 years old in a cohort sampled during active COVID-19. In DNA, the CDR3 is TGTGCCACCAGGGGAGGCTACGAGCAGTACGTC. Translation gives CATRGGYEQYV.